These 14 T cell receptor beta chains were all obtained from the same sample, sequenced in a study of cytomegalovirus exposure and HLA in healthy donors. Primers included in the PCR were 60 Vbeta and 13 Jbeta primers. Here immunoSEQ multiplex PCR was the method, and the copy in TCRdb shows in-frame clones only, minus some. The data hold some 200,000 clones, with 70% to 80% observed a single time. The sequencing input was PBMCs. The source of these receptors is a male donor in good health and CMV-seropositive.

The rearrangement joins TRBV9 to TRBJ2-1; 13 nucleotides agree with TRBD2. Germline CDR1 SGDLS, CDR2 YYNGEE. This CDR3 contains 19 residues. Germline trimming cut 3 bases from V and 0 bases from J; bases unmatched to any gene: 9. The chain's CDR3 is CASSGPGLAGSSSYNEQFF. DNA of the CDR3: TGTGCCAGCAGCGGACCGGGACTAGCGGGGTCGAGCTCCTACAATGAGCAGTTCTTC.

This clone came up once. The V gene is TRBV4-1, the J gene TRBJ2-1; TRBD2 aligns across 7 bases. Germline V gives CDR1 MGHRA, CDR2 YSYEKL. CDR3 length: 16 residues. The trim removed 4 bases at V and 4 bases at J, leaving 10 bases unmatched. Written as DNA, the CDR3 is TGCGCCAGCAGCCGAGGGGCTAGCGGAACGTACAATGAGCAGTTCTTC. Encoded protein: CASSRGASGTYNEQFF.

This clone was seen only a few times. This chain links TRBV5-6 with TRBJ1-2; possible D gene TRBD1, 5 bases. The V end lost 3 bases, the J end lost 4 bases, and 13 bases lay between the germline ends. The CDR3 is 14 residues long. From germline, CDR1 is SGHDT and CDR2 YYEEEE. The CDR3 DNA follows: TGTGCCAGCAGCTCCGACAGCTCCGTCTATGGCTACACCTTC. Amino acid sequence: CASSSDSSVYGYTF. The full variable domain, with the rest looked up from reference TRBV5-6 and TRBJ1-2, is DAGVTQSPTHLIKTRGQQVTLRCSPKSGHDTVSWYQQALGQGPQFIFQYYEEEERQRGNFPDRFSGHQFPNYSSELNVNALLLGDSALYLCASSSDSSVYGYTFGSGTRLTVV.

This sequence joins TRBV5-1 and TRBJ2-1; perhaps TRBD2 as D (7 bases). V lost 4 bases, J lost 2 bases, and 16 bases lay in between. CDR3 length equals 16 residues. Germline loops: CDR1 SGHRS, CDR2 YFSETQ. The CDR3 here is CASSRVRGGPYNEQFF. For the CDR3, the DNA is TGCGCCAGCAGCCGGGTAAGGGGGGGCCCCTACAATGAGCAGTTCTTC.

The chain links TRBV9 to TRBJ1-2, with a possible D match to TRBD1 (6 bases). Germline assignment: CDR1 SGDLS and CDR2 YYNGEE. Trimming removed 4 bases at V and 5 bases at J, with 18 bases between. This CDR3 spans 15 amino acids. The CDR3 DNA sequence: TGTGCCAGCAGCCCCGATCCCACAGGGATTTATGGCTACACCTTC. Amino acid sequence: CASSPDPTGIYGYTF.

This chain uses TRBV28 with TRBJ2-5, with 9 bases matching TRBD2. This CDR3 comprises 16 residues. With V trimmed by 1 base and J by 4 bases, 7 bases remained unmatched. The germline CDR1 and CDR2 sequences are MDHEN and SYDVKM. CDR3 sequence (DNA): TGTGCCAGCAGTTTATCGGTAGCGGGAGTCCGAGAGACCCAGTACTTC. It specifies CASSLSVAGVRETQYF.

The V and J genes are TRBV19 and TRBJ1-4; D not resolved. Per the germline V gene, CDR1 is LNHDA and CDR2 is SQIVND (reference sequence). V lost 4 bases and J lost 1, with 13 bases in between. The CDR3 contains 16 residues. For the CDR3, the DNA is TGTGCCAGTAGTAGCCGACCAGGCGTAACTAATGAAAAACTGTTTTTT. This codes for CASSSRPGVTNEKLFF.

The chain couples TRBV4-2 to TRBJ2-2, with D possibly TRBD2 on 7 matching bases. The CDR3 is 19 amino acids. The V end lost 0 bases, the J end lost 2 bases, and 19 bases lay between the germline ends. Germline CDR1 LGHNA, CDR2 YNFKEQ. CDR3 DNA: TGTGCCAGCAGCCAAGATAAGGGGGGGGGTTTCGGCAACACCGGGGAGCTGTTTTTT. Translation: CASSQDKGGGFGNTGELFF.

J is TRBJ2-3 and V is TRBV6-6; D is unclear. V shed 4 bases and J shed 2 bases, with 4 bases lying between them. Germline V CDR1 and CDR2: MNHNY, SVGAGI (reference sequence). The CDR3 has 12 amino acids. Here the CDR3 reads CASSLVTDTQYF. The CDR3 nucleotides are TGTGCCAGCAGTTTAGTCACAGATACGCAGTATTTT.

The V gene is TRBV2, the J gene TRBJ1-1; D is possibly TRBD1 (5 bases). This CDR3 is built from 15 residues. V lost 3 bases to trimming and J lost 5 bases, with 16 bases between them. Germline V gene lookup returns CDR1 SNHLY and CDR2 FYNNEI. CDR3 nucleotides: TGTGCCAGCAGTGAGTTTTTAGGGGAAAATACTGAAGCTTTCTTT. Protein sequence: CASSEFLGENTEAFF.

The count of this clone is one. CDR3 sequence reads: CATLTLAGRSYEQYF. The CDR3 nucleotides read TGTGCCACCCTTACACTAGCGGGAAGATCCTACGAGCAGTACTTC. The chain couples TRBV27 to TRBJ2-7; TRBD2 matches at 10 bases. Germline CDR1 reads MNHEY; CDR2 reads SMNVEV (reference sequence). J gave up 1 base and V 10 bases, and 10 bases lay outside the gene matches. CDR3 length: 15 amino acids.

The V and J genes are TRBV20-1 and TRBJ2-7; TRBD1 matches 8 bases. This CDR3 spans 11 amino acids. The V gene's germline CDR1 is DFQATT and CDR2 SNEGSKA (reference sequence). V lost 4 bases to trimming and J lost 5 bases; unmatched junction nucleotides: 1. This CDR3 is CSANRGNEQYF. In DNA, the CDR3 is TGCAGTGCTAACAGGGGGAACGAGCAGTACTTC.

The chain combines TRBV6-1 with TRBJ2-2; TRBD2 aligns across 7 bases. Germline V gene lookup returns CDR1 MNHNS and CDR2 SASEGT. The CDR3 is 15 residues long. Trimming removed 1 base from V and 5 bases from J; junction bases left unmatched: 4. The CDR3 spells CASSEGGGPTGELFF. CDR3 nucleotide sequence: TGTGCCAGCAGTGAAGGGGGAGGGCCGACCGGGGAGCTGTTTTTT.

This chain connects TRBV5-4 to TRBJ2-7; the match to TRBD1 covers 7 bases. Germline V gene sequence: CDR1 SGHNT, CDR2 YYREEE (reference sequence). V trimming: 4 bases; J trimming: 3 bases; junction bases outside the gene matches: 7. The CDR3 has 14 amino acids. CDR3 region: CASSQGQNYYEQYF. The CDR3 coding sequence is TGTGCCAGCAGCCAGGGACAGAACTACTACGAGCAGTACTTC.